The 21 T cell receptor beta chains below come from one sample, sequenced in a study of T cells in Graves' hyperthyroidism and ophthalmopathy. The CDR3 regions of TCR beta were amplified from RNA transcripts. First-round RT-PCR targeting the TCR CDR3 was performed with the HTBI primer set. One entry per CDR3 protein, called by TCRdb with MiXCR from the multiplex PCR reads. The sample carries 300,000 to 450,000 distinct CDR3 sequences, roughly a sixth recorded once. Sequencing was performed on blood. Receptors originate from a woman in her twenties or thirties with Graves' hyperthyroidism that later progressed to Graves' ophthalmopathy.

J is TRBJ2-3 and V is TRBV28; D not certain. Germline loops: CDR1 MDHEN, CDR2 SYDVKM. This CDR3 spans 14 amino acids. The V end was cut by 5 bases, the J end by 2 bases, with 11 bases between. Here the CDR3 reads CASSGLTYTDTQYF. The CDR3, as DNA: TGTGCCAGCAGTGGCCTCACCTACACAGATACGCAGTATTTT.

This clonotype was observed many times. This sequence joins TRBV24-1 and TRBJ2-1; 7 bases map to TRBD2. Germline V CDR1 and CDR2: KGHDR, SFDVKD. V gave up 8 bases and J gave up 0 bases; unmatched junction bases: 6. The CDR3 contains 15 residues. CDR3 DNA sequence: TGTGCCACCACCACCGGGGGGAGCTCCTACAATGAGCAGTTCTTC. This codes for CATTTGGSSYNEQFF.

This clonotype was seen many times. V usage is TRBV28 and J usage is TRBJ2-1; the D is unclear. Germline lookup yields CDR1 MDHEN and CDR2 SYDVKM. Trimming took off 3 bases at V and 8 bases at J, with 17 bases between the two ends. The CDR3 has 15 amino acids. CDR3 DNA: TGTGCCAGCAGTTTTCCCGCGGTGGGGTTACATGAGCAGTTCTTC. Amino acid sequence: CASSFPAVGLHEQFF.

The chain employs TRBV29-1 and TRBJ2-2; the D call may be TRBD1 or TRBD2 (5 bases each). CDR3 length: 16 amino acids. Germline CDR1 reads SQVTM; CDR2 reads ANQGSEA. Trimming removed 5 bases from V and 4 bases from J, with 20 bases in between. The CDR3 loop reads CSVKRDSWGTTGELFF. CDR3 DNA: TGCAGCGTTAAGCGAGACAGTTGGGGGACCACCGGGGAGCTGTTTTTT.

About this clonotype itself: This sequence may be a read error, since a much larger clone differs from it by one base. The J gene is TRBJ2-5, the V gene TRBV27; 7 bases map to TRBD2. CDR3 length: 15 amino acids. CDR1 and CDR2 from the germline V gene are MNHEY and SMNVEV (reference sequence). This CDR3 is CTSSKESGNKETQYF. In DNA, the CDR3 is TGTACCAGCTCCAAGGAGAGCGGGAATAAAGAGACCCAGTACTTC.

CDR3 sequence: CSVVGGGLPGELFF. CDR3 in DNA: TGCAGCGTTGTTGGCGGGGGGCTCCCCGGGGAGCTGTTTTTT. V and J are TRBV29-1 and TRBJ2-2; TRBD2 matches at 8 bases. The CDR3 runs 14 residues. Germline CDR1 SQVTM, CDR2 ANQGSEA. With 4 bases clipped from V and 6 bases from J, the junction kept 7 bases outside the gene matches.

The rearrangement uses TRBV18 and TRBJ1-2, with 10 bases matching TRBD1. The CDR3 covers 18 residues. Per the germline V gene, CDR1 is KGHSH and CDR2 is LQKENI. Unmatched junction bases numbered 11, after V lost 1 base and J lost 3 bases. CDR3 sequence: CASSPLGTGVIPDYGYTF. CDR3 in DNA: TGTGCCAGCTCACCACTGGGGACAGGGGTAATCCCCGACTATGGCTACACCTTC.

This clonotype occurred many times. The gene calls are TRBV28 and TRBJ2-1, with D maybe TRBD1 (6 bases). This CDR3 has 15 residues. V was shortened by 1 base and J by 2 bases, with 9 bases between the two germline ends. From germline, CDR1 is MDHEN and CDR2 SYDVKM. Here the CDR3 reads CASSLLGGTYNEQFF. The CDR3 nucleotides read TGTGCCAGCAGTTTATTAGGGGGTACCTACAATGAGCAGTTCTTC.

This clonotype was seen repeatedly, ten times or more. The chain employs TRBV6-1 and TRBJ1-2; TRBD1 matches 8 bases. The CDR3 runs 16 residues. The J segment lost 3 bases and the V segment lost 2 bases, leaving 8 bases of the junction unmatched. CDR1 and CDR2 from the germline V gene are MNHNS and SASEGT. The CDR3 nucleotides are TGTGCCAGCAGTGAACTGACAGGGGCTACCCACTATGGCTACACCTTC. It encodes CASSELTGATHYGYTF.

V gene TRBV3-1 combines with J gene TRBJ1-1; no clear D. The CDR3 is 16 amino acids. Trimming pared 1 base from V and 1 base from J, leaving 13 bases between. Germline V gene data show CDR1 as LGHDT and CDR2 as YNNKEL (reference sequence). This chain's CDR3 is CASSQVGYGSNTEAFF. The CDR3 DNA reads TGTGCCAGCAGCCAAGTGGGATACGGGTCGAACACTGAAGCTTTCTTT.

There are a few counts of this clonotype. V gene TRBV5-1 combines with J gene TRBJ2-3; tentatively, D is TRBD1 (6 bases). This CDR3 region has 14 residues. Trimming removed 3 bases from V and 4 bases from J, with 12 bases in between. CDR1 and CDR2 from the germline V gene are SGHRS and YFSETQ. The DNA of the CDR3 is TGCGCCAGCAGCTGGAACAGGGATTCAGATACGCAGTATTTT. Protein: CASSWNRDSDTQYF.

This chain joins TRBV27 and TRBJ2-3; D ambiguous. This CDR3 is built from 16 residues. Germline CDR1 MNHEY, CDR2 SMNVEV (reference sequence). Trimming took off 4 bases at V and 8 bases at J, with 22 bases between the two ends. The CDR3 reads CASSSPPLETIGTQYF. The CDR3 coding sequence is TGTGCCAGCAGTTCGCCGCCCCTAGAGACGATAGGTACGCAGTATTTT.

This clonotype showed up many times. The chain has TRBV5-4 and TRBJ1-2, with 10 bases fitting TRBD1. The CDR3 has 15 residues. Germline V gives CDR1 SGHNT, CDR2 YYREEE (reference sequence). Germline trimming cut 4 bases from V and 4 bases from J; bases unmatched to any gene: 7. CDR3 in amino acids: CASSGGGTGAYGYTF. CDR3 in DNA: TGTGCCAGCAGCGGCGGGGGGACAGGGGCCTATGGCTACACCTTC.

The genes are TRBV9 and TRBJ2-3; 8 bases agree with TRBD2. V trimming: 3 bases; J trimming: 0 bases; junction bases outside the gene matches: 6. Per the germline V gene, CDR1 is SGDLS and CDR2 is YYNGEE. CDR3 length: 16 residues. CDR3 bases: TGTGCCAGCAGCGGAAATAGCGGGGCTAGCACAGATACGCAGTATTTT. Protein: CASSGNSGASTDTQYF.

The chain links TRBV5-1 to TRBJ2-5, with TRBD2 matching 9 bases. Unmatched junction bases numbered 10, after V lost 0 bases and J lost 4 bases. The germline CDR1 and CDR2 sequences are SGHRS and YFSETQ. CDR3 size: 17 residues. Here the CDR3 reads CASSLVPGLAFGETQYF. The DNA of the CDR3 is TGCGCCAGCAGCTTGGTCCCGGGACTAGCATTTGGAGAGACCCAGTACTTC. The variable domain in full, with the rest retrieved from reference TRBV5-1 and TRBJ2-5, is KAGVTQTPRYLIKTRGQQVTLSCSPISGHRSVSWYQQTPGQGLQFLFEYFSETQRNKGNFPGRFSGRQFSNSRSEMNVSTLELGDSALYLCASSLVPGLAFGETQYFGPGTRLLVL.

The table lists this clonotype with a few counts. This rearrangement joins TRBV20-1 to TRBJ2-1; 9 bases fit TRBD2. The CDR3 consists of 16 residues. CDR1 is DFQATT, CDR2 SNEGSKA, per germline (reference sequence). Unmatched junction bases numbered 8, after V lost 0 bases and J lost 5 bases. The CDR3 DNA follows: TGCAGTGCTAGAGATTGGAGCGGGAGGAGCAACAATGAGCAGTTCTTC. This encodes CSARDWSGRSNNEQFF.

The chain carries TRBV24-1 and TRBJ2-7, with 13 positions matching TRBD2. The germline V gene has CDR1 KGHDR and CDR2 SFDVKD. V dropped 7 bases and J dropped 5; count of bases not matched to a gene: 7. This CDR3 has 15 residues. The CDR3 loop reads CATRRGTSGAHEQYF. For the CDR3, the DNA is TGTGCCACCAGGAGGGGGACTAGCGGGGCCCACGAGCAGTACTTC.

Remarks on this clonotype: A much larger clone sits a single nucleotide away, making a read error possible. The chain is built from TRBV19 and TRBJ1-1; D gene ambiguous. The CDR3 sequence is 14 residues long. CDR1 and CDR2 (germline): LNHDA, SQIVND (reference sequence). The CDR3 DNA follows: TGTGCCGGTAGTCCCAATCCCGGGTACACTGAAGCTTTCTTT. Protein sequence: CAGSPNPGYTEAFF.

With respect to this clonotype: The junction and the germline gene differ at one end; a read error may be behind it. This chain links TRBV5-1 with TRBJ1-2; weak D call: TRBD1 (6 bases). The CDR3 is made up of 17 amino acids. Germline V gene lookup returns CDR1 SGHRS and CDR2 YFSETQ. CDR3: CASTYGGGSGDAYDYTF. The CDR3 nucleotides are TGCGCCAGCACCTACGGTGGGGGCTCCGGTGATGCATATGACTACACCTTC.

This rearrangement joins TRBV12-3 or TRBV12-4 to TRBJ1-1; D gene uncertain. The ends were cut back, 8 bases at V and 3 bases at J, with 31 bases in the middle. CDR3 length: 19 amino acids. For the CDR3, the DNA is TGTGCCAGCCGAATCTCCCCCGTCCGGCTATACCCTCGGGACACTGAAGCTTTCTTT. It codes for CASRISPVRLYPRDTEAFF.

CDR3 protein: CASTFNSGANVLTF. The CDR3 DNA is TGTGCCAGTACCTTTAACTCTGGGGCCAACGTCCTGACTTTC. The chain uses TRBV19 and TRBJ2-6; D ambiguous. Germline V gene lookup returns CDR1 LNHDA and CDR2 SQIVND (reference sequence). This CDR3 is built from 14 residues. Trimming stripped 7 bases from V and 0 bases from J, with 7 bases between.